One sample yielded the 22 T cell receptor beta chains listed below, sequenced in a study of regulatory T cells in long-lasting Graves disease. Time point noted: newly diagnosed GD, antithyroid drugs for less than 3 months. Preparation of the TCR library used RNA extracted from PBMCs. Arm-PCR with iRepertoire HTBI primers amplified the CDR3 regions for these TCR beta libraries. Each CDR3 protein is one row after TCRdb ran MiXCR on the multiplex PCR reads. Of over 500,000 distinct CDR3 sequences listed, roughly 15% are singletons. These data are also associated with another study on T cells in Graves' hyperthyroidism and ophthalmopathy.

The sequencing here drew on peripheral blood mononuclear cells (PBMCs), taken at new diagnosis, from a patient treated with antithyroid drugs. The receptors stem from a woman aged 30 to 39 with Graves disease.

Here the CDR3 reads CASSLRSYNEQYF. The CDR3 DNA reads TGTGCCAGCAGCTTAAGGTCCTACAATGAGCAGTACTTC. The rearrangement links TRBV3-1 to TRBJ2-3, with unresolved D. The closer fit of TRBJ2-7 to the DNA end suggests the J call may be wrong. The germline CDR1 and CDR2 sequences are LGHDT and YNNKEL (reference sequence). This CDR3 has 13 residues.

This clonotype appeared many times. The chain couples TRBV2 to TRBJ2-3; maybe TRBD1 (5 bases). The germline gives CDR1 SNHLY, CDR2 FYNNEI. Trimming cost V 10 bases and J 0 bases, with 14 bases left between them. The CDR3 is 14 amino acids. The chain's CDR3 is CAIQGLVSTDTQYF. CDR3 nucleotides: TGTGCCATTCAGGGATTGGTGAGCACAGATACGCAGTATTTT.

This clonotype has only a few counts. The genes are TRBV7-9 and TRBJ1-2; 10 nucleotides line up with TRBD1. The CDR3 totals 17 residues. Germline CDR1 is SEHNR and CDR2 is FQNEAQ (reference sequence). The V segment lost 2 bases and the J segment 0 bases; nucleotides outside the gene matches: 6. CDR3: CASSLLGQGLANYGYTF. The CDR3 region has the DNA TGTGCCAGCAGCTTATTGGGACAGGGGCTAGCTAACTATGGCTACACCTTC.

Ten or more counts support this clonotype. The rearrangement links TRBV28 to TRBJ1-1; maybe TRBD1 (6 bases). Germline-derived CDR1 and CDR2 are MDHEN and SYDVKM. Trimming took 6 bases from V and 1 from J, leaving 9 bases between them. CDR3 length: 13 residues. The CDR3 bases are TGTGCCAGCAGAGTGACAGGGAACACTGAAGCTTTCTTT. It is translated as CASRVTGNTEAFF.

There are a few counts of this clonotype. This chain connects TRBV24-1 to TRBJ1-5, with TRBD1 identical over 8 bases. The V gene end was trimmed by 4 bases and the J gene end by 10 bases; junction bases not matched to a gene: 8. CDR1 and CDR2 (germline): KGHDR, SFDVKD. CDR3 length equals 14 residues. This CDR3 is CATSDRTGFRPQHF. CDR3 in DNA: TGTGCCACCAGTGACCGGACAGGGTTTCGCCCCCAGCATTTT.

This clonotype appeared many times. The CDR3 DNA sequence: TGTGCCAGCAGCCCGGGACAGACCTATGGCTACACCTTC. This encodes CASSPGQTYGYTF. The chain recombines TRBV18 with TRBJ1-2, with 7 positions matching TRBD1. CDR1 and CDR2 (germline): KGHSH, LQKENI. This CDR3 is 13 amino acids long. Trimming cost V 8 bases and J 4 bases; bases outside gene matches: 7. The whole variable domain, filled in from reference TRBV18 and TRBJ1-2, reads NAGVMQNPRHLVRRRGQEARLRCSPMKGHSHVYWYRQLPEEGLKFMVYLQKENIIDESGMPKERFSAEFPKEGPSILRIQQVVRGDSAAYFCASSPGQTYGYTFGSGTRLTVV.

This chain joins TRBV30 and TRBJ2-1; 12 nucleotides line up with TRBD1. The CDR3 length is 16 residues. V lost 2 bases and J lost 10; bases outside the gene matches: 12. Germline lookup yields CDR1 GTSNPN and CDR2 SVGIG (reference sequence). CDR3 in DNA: TGTGCCTGGAGTTCGCGTTGGGACAGGGGGCCCCGGGAGCAGTTCTTC. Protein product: CAWSSRWDRGPREQFF. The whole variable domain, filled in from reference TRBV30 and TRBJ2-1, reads SQTIHQWPATLVQPVGSPLSLECTVEGTSNPNLYWYRQAAGRGLQLLFYSVGIGQISSEVPQNLSASRPQDRQFILSSKKLLLSDSGFYLCAWSSRWDRGPREQFFGPGTRLTVL.

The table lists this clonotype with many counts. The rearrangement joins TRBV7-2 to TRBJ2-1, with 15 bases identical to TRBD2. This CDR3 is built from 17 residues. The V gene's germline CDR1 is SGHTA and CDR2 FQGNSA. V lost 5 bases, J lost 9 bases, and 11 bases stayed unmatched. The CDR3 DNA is TGTGCCAGCAGCGATCCGGGACTAGCGGGAGGATTAAGTGAGCAGTTCTTC. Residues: CASSDPGLAGGLSEQFF. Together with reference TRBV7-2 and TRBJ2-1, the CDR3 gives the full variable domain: GAGVSQSPSNKVTEKGKDVELRCDPISGHTALYWYRQSLGQGLEFLIYFQGNSAPDKSGLPSDRFSAERTGGSVSTLTIQRTQQEDSAVYLCASSDPGLAGGLSEQFFGPGTRLTVL.

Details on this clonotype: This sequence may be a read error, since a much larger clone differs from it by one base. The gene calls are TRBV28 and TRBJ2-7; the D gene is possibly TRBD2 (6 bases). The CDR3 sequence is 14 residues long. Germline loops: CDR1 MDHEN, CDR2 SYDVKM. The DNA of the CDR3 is TGTGCCACCATTGGGGGGAGAGAGGACTACGTGCAGTACTTC. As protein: CATIGGREDYVQYF.

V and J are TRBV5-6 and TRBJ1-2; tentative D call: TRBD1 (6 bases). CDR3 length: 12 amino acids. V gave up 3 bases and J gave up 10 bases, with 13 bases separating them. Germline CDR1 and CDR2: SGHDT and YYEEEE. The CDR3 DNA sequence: TGTGCCAGCAGCTCCGTCAGGGGTTACTACACCTTC. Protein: CASSSVRGYYTF.

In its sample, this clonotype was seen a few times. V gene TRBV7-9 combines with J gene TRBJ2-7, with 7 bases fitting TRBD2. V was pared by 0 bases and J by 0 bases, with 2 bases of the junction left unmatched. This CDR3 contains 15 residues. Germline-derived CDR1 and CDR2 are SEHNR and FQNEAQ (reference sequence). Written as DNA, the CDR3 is TGTGCCAGCAGCTTAGCACCTAGCGGCTCCTACGAGCAGTACTTC. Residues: CASSLAPSGSYEQYF.

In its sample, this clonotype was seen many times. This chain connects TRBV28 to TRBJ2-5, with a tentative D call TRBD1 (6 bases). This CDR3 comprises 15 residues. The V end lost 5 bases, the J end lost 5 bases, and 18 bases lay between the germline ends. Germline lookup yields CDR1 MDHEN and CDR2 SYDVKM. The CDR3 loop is CASSTVLQGGETQYF. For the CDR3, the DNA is TGTGCCAGCAGTACAGTACTACAGGGCGGCGAGACCCAGTACTTC.

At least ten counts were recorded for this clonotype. CDR3 sequence (DNA): TGTGCCAGCAGTTTAGGACTAGCGGGGGAGCCCTACGAGCAGTACTTC. Amino acid sequence: CASSLGLAGEPYEQYF. V gene TRBV28 combines with J gene TRBJ2-7, with 13 bases lining up with TRBD2. CDR3 size: 16 residues. J was trimmed by 2 bases and V by 2 bases; bases with no gene match: 3. The germline gives CDR1 MDHEN, CDR2 SYDVKM.

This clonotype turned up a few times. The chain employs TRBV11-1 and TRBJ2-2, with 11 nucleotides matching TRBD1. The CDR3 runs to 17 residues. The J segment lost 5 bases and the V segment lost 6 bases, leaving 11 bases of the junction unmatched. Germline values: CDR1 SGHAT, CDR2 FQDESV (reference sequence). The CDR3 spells CASSWRTGGLVTGELFF. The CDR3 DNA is TGTGCCAGCAGTTGGAGGACAGGGGGCTTAGTAACCGGGGAGCTGTTTTTT. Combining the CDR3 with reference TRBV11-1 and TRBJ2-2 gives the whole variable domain EAEVAQSPRYKITEKSQAVAFWCDPISGHATLYWYRQILGQGPELLVQFQDESVVDDSQLPKDRFSAERLKGVDSTLKIQPAELGDSAMYLCASSWRTGGLVTGELFFGEGSRLTVL.

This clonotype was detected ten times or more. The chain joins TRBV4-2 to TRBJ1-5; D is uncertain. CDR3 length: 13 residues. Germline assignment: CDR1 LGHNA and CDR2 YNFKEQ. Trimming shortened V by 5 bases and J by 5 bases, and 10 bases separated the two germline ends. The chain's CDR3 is CASSTAWDQPQHF. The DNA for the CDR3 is TGTGCCAGCAGCACAGCCTGGGATCAGCCCCAGCATTTT.

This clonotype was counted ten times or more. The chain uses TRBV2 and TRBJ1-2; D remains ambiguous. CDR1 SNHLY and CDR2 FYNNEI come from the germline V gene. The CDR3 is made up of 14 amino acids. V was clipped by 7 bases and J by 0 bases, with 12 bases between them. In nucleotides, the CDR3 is TGTGCCAGCATTAGGGAAAGAACTAACTATGGCTACACCTTC. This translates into CASIRERTNYGYTF.

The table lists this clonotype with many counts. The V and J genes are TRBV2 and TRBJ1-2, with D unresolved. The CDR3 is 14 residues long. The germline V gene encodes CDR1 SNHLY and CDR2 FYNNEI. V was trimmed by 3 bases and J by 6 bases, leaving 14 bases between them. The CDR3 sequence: CASSDSGNVDGYTF. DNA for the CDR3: TGTGCCAGCAGTGACAGCGGAAATGTCGATGGCTACACCTTC.

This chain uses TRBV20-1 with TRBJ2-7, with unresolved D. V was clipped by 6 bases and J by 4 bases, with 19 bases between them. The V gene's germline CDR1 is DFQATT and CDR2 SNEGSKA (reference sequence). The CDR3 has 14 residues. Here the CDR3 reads CSATNLAIPYEQYF. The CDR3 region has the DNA TGCAGTGCAACGAACTTAGCAATTCCATACGAGCAGTACTTC.

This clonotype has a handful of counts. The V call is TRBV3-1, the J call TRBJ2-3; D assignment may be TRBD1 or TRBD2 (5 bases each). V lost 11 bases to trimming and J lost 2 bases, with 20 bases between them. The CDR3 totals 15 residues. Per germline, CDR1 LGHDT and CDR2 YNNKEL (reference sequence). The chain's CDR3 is CAVARVGGYTDTQYF. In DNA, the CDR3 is TGTGCCGTCGCTCGGGTTGGGGGATACACAGATACGCAGTATTTT.

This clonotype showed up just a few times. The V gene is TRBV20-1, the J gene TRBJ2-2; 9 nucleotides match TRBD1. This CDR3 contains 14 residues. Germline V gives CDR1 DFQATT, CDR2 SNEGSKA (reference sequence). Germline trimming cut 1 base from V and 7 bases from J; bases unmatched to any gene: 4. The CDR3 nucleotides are TGCAGTGCTAGAGCAGGGACAGGGCACGGGGAGCTGTTTTTT. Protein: CSARAGTGHGELFF.

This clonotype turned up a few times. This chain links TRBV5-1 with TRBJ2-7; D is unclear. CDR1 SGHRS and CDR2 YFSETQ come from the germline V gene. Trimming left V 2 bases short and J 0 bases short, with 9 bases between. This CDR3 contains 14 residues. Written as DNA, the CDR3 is TGCGCCAGCAGCTTTCATAGGAGCTCCTACGAGCAGTACTTC. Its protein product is CASSFHRSSYEQYF.

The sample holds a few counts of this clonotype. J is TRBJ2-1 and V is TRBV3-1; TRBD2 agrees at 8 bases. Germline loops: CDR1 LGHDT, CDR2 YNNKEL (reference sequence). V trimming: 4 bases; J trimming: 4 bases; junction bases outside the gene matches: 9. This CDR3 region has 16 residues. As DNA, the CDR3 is TGTGCCAGCAGCCTATTGATTAGCGGGGTATACAATGAGCAGTTCTTC. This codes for CASSLLISGVYNEQFF.